This passage covers 25 T cell receptor beta chains from one sample sequenced in a study of post-analysis software for immune sequencing data. The study's findings and limits: Compared with controls, patients had more of about five TRBV segments, including TRBV5-6, TRBV5-1 and TRBV20-1.

Their specific antigens are unknown. Every TCR beta cDNA library bore unique molecular identifiers. TCRdb fed the PCR reads into MiXCR, producing one record per CDR3 protein. This sample has roughly 620,000 distinct CDR3 sequences, with 44% found just once. Material for sequencing was blood. These receptors were collected from a girl between 5 and 17 years old with multiple sclerosis.

This chain uses TRBV3-1 with TRBJ2-3, with D perhaps TRBD2 (6 bases). The CDR3 covers 16 residues. Germline V CDR1 and CDR2: LGHDT, YNNKEL (reference sequence). V was clipped by 0 bases and J by 8 bases, with 18 bases between them. CDR3 region: CASSQDHQGLLGTQYF. CDR3 bases: TGTGCCAGCAGCCAAGATCACCAGGGACTCCTAGGTACGCAGTATTTT.

The chain recombines TRBV4-1 with TRBJ2-1; D unclear. V shed 0 bases and J shed 9 bases, with 9 bases lying between them. The CDR3 is 13 residues long. Germline V gives CDR1 MGHRA, CDR2 YSYEKL. The CDR3 is CASSQDIAFEQFF. The CDR3 coding sequence is TGCGCCAGCAGCCAAGATATAGCATTTGAGCAGTTCTTC.

This clonotype was recorded many times. J is TRBJ2-1 and V is TRBV10-3; D is perhaps TRBD1 (6 bases). Trimming removed 4 bases at V and 6 bases at J, with 16 bases between. Germline loops: CDR1 ENHRY, CDR2 SYGVKD. CDR3 length equals 15 residues. The CDR3 DNA sequence: TGTGCCATCAGTGCCCAAGATCAGGGGCGCAATGAGCAGTTCTTC. Protein sequence: CAISAQDQGRNEQFF.

The gene calls are TRBV9 and TRBJ2-3; D gene ambiguous. V lost 0 bases and J 0 bases, leaving 8 bases between the germline ends. The CDR3 runs 15 residues. Germline loops: CDR1 SGDLS, CDR2 YYNGEE. The CDR3 coding sequence is TGTGCCAGCAGCGTAGATGGAGCTAGCACAGATACGCAGTATTTT. Its translation is CASSVDGASTDTQYF.

This sequence joins TRBV29-1 and TRBJ2-1, with 13 bases matching TRBD2. Per germline, CDR1 SQVTM and CDR2 ANQGSEA. V trimming: 3 bases; J trimming: 6 bases; junction bases outside the gene matches: 5. CDR3 length equals 15 residues. The CDR3 coding sequence is TGCAGCGTTGAGGCTGGGACTAGCGGGACCAATGAGCAGTTCTTC. This translates into CSVEAGTSGTNEQFF.

The J gene is TRBJ2-3, the V gene TRBV7-9; D is undetermined. Germline loops: CDR1 SEHNR, CDR2 FQNEAQ (reference sequence). There are 15 residues in the CDR3. V lost 5 bases and J lost 1, with 13 bases in between. The CDR3 bases are TGTGCCAGCAGCCCCGATGGGGTCCGCACAGATACGCAGTATTTT. Translating it yields CASSPDGVRTDTQYF. Together with reference TRBV7-9 and TRBJ2-3, the CDR3 gives the full variable domain: DTGVSQNPRHKITKRGQNVTFRCDPISEHNRLYWYRQTLGQGPEFLTYFQNEAQLEKSRLLSDRFSAERPKGSFSTLEIQRTEQGDSAMYLCASSPDGVRTDTQYFGPGTRLTVL.

This clonotype was observed a few times. The genes are TRBV5-1 and TRBJ2-3; TRBD2 matches 8 bases. Losses at the gene ends were 1 base for V and 10 bases for J; bases not matched to a gene: 17. The CDR3 spans 17 residues. CDR1 and CDR2 (germline): SGHRS, YFSETQ. The CDR3 DNA is TGCGCCAGCAGCTTGAGTCCTTCCGGGACTACGGGAGGGCCGCAGTATTTT. This gives the protein CASSLSPSGTTGGPQYF. Based on the CDR3 plus reference TRBV5-1 and TRBJ2-3, the full variable domain is KAGVTQTPRYLIKTRGQQVTLSCSPISGHRSVSWYQQTPGQGLQFLFEYFSETQRNKGNFPGRFSGRQFSNSRSEMNVSTLELGDSALYLCASSLSPSGTTGGPQYFGPGTRLTVL.

This clonotype came up a few times. The chain uses TRBV12-3 or TRBV12-4 and TRBJ2-4; perhaps TRBD1 as D (6 bases). The DNA end is a closer match to TRBJ2-7, so the J assignment may be wrong. This CDR3 region has 13 residues. CDR3 in amino acids: CASSPRGPGEQYF. CDR3 nucleotides: TGTGCCAGCAGTCCCAGGGGTCCGGGCGAGCAGTACTTC.

The chain is built from TRBV9 and TRBJ2-1, with a tentative D call TRBD2 (5 bases). With 0 bases removed from V and 9 bases from J, the gap between germline ends came to 16 bases. Germline V gene sequence: CDR1 SGDLS, CDR2 YYNGEE. This CDR3 spans 15 amino acids. The CDR3 DNA follows: TGTGCCAGCAGCGTAGCGGTAGCGCCCGTTTCTGAGCAGTTCTTC. Amino acids: CASSVAVAPVSEQFF.

This clonotype was seen more than once but under ten times. V usage is TRBV20-1 and J usage is TRBJ2-7; D gene uncertain. CDR1 is DFQATT, CDR2 SNEGSKA, per germline (reference sequence). V shed 3 bases and J shed 3 bases, with 12 bases lying between them. This CDR3 comprises 13 residues. This CDR3 is CSAREVGYYEQYF. The CDR3 coding sequence is TGCAGTGCTAGGGAAGTTGGATACTACGAGCAGTACTTC.

This rearrangement joins TRBV7-9 to TRBJ1-2; 7 bases agree with TRBD1. There are 15 residues in the CDR3. The V gene end was trimmed by 3 bases and the J gene end by 4 bases; junction bases not matched to a gene: 8. Germline V gene lookup returns CDR1 SEHNR and CDR2 FQNEAQ (reference sequence). CDR3 DNA sequence: TGTGCCAGCAGCTTTGGAGGGGGCGTTGGCTATGGCTACACCTTC. This encodes CASSFGGGVGYGYTF.

The rearrangement joins TRBV4-1 to TRBJ1-2, with D possibly being TRBD1 (5 bases). The CDR3 is 16 residues long. Trimming shortened V by 2 bases and J by 3 bases, and 16 bases separated the two germline ends. Germline V gives CDR1 MGHRA, CDR2 YSYEKL. The CDR3 DNA reads TGCGCCAGCAGCCAAATTACAGGAGCCGGGCACTATGGCTACACCTTC. As protein: CASSQITGAGHYGYTF.

J is TRBJ2-3 and V is TRBV20-1, with D perhaps assigned TRBD1 or TRBD2 (5 bases each). V was cut by 6 bases and J by 3 bases, with 19 bases left in between. Germline loops: CDR1 DFQATT, CDR2 SNEGSKA (reference sequence). The CDR3 is 15 amino acids. For the CDR3, the DNA is TGCAGTGCCGTAAACAGCGGACCAGGGACAGATACGCAGTATTTT. It is translated as CSAVNSGPGTDTQYF.

The chain uses TRBV6-6 and TRBJ1-1, with 9 bases that match TRBD1. The germline gives CDR1 MNHNY, CDR2 SVGAGI (reference sequence). This CDR3 has 15 residues. Losses at the gene ends were 0 bases for V and 3 bases for J; bases not matched to a gene: 2. Written as DNA, the CDR3 is TGTGCCAGCAGTTACTCGGACAGGGGAGACACTGAAGCTTTCTTT. This translates into CASSYSDRGDTEAFF.

This chain uses TRBV5-1 with TRBJ1-1; 7 bases match TRBD1. The CDR3 runs to 14 residues. Looked up from germline, CDR1 is SGHRS and CDR2 is YFSETQ. V lost 5 bases and J lost 5; bases outside the gene matches: 9. The CDR3 DNA reads TGCGCCAGCAGGGGATCTACAGGGGAAACTGAAGCTTTCTTT. Translation gives CASRGSTGETEAFF.

In its sample, this clonotype was seen a few times. The rearrangement joins TRBV10-3 to TRBJ2-7, with 7 nucleotides matching TRBD2. The CDR3 loop spans 15 amino acids. Losses at the gene ends were 2 bases for V and 7 bases for J; bases not matched to a gene: 11. From germline, CDR1 is ENHRY and CDR2 SYGVKD. CDR3 coding DNA: TGTGCCATCAGTGAGCCCAGCGGGAAATCCCGGGAGCAGTACTTC. This codes for CAISEPSGKSREQYF.

The V and J genes are TRBV21-1 and TRBJ2-1. TRBV21-1 is a pseudogene. The CDR3 length is 15 residues. CDR3 DNA: TGTGCCAGCTTCAACAGCGGGAGAGTCGGCGATGAGCAGTTCTTC. Amino acid sequence: CASFNSGRVGDEQFF.

This clonotype was counted a few times. The chain has TRBV12-3 or TRBV12-4 and TRBJ2-7, with 10 bases identical to TRBD2. The V and J ends lost 5 bases and 2 bases, in that order; junction bases with no gene match: 3. CDR3 size: 14 residues. The CDR3 region has the DNA TGTGCCAGCAGTAAAAGCGGGAGGGCCTACGAGCAGTACTTC. It is translated as CASSKSGRAYEQYF.

V is TRBV10-3 and J is TRBJ2-5, with 11 nucleotides matching TRBD2. Germline V CDR1 and CDR2: ENHRY, SYGVKD. V lost 10 bases and J lost 4; bases outside the gene matches: 11. CDR3 length equals 15 residues. This CDR3 reads CATRGTSGGGETQYF. DNA of the CDR3: TGTGCCACCAGGGGGACTAGCGGAGGCGGAGAGACCCAGTACTTC.

This clonotype was observed a handful of times. The chain carries TRBV20-1 and TRBJ2-7; 7 bases are a match to TRBD1. This CDR3 has 12 amino acids. CDR1 is DFQATT and CDR2 is SNEGSKA in the germline V gene (reference sequence). The V gene end was trimmed by 3 bases and the J gene end by 10 bases; junction bases not matched to a gene: 9. The CDR3 protein is CSASDRDLTQYF. CDR3 in DNA: TGCAGTGCTAGCGACAGGGACCTCACCCAGTACTTC.

The genes are TRBV6-1 and TRBJ2-7, with 10 nucleotides matching TRBD1. From germline, CDR1 is MNHNS and CDR2 SASEGT. The V gene end was trimmed by 6 bases and the J gene end by 3 bases; junction bases not matched to a gene: 11. The CDR3 consists of 16 residues. CDR3 coding DNA: TGTGCCAGCAGGGCAGACAGGGGGCCGAGGGACTACGAGCAGTACTTC. Protein product: CASRADRGPRDYEQYF.

This sequence joins TRBV20-1 and TRBJ2-5, with TRBD2 as a possible D gene (6 bases). Per germline, CDR1 DFQATT and CDR2 SNEGSKA (reference sequence). Trimming took off 2 bases at V and 5 bases at J, with 12 bases between the two ends. CDR3 length: 13 residues. The CDR3, as DNA: TGCAGTGCTAGAAAACTAGCTTCGGAGACCCAGTACTTC. As protein: CSARKLASETQYF.

In its sample, this clonotype was seen many times. J is TRBJ2-5 and V is TRBV20-1; D is unresolved. Trimming left V 3 bases short and J 4 bases short, with 6 bases between. This CDR3 is built from 11 residues. Germline lookup yields CDR1 DFQATT and CDR2 SNEGSKA (reference sequence). This CDR3 is CSASVSETQYF. CDR3 coding DNA: TGCAGTGCTAGTGTCTCAGAGACCCAGTACTTC.

This chain connects TRBV3-1 to TRBJ1-2; D possibly corresponds to TRBD1 (5 bases). V lost 1 base and J 2 bases, leaving 11 bases between the germline ends. The germline V gene encodes CDR1 LGHDT and CDR2 YNNKEL (reference sequence). CDR3 length equals 15 residues. The CDR3 is CASSQVGGENYGYTF. Here the CDR3 DNA reads TGTGCCAGCAGCCAAGTCGGGGGAGAGAACTATGGCTACACCTTC.

The chain links TRBV6-5 to TRBJ1-1; D call uncertain. CDR1 is MNHEY and CDR2 is SVGAGI in the germline V gene. The CDR3 contains 13 residues. Trimming cost V 6 bases and J 3 bases, with 11 bases left between them. CDR3 loop: CASRRSLDTEAFF. CDR3 nucleotides: TGTGCCAGCAGGCGATCACTGGACACTGAAGCTTTCTTT.